This TCR beta chain stems from a study of blood T cell repertoires in COVID-19. Study context: COVID-19 samples, acute and convalescent, were from the United States, Italy and Spain. T cells, B-cell-depleted T cells, or PBMCs provided the cDNA or gDNA that served as material.

Authors' data handling: Counts of nucleated cells, estimated from reference gene primer amplification, were obtained. Some clones are missing from TCRdb's copy, which holds only in-frame ones; the method was immunoSEQ multiplex PCR. V and J calls and clone size are given by that table; D and trimming were obtained from the DNA. This sample has 180,000 or so clones; roughly 89% occur once, and the top ten carry approximately 0.64%. From germline, CDR1 is SGHAT and CDR2 FQNNGV. The CDR3 extends over 14 amino acids. The germline V and J ends were trimmed by 1 base and 6 bases, with 9 bases remaining between them.

Sequenced sample: peripheral blood. The source of this sequence is a man aged 50 or older with acute or convalescent COVID-19. V gene TRBV11-2 combines with J gene TRBJ2-2; maybe TRBD2 (6 bases). CDR3 amino acids: CASSLGLVAGELFF. DNA of the CDR3: TGTGCCAGCAGCTTAGGACTAGTAGCCGGGGAGCTGTTTTTT.